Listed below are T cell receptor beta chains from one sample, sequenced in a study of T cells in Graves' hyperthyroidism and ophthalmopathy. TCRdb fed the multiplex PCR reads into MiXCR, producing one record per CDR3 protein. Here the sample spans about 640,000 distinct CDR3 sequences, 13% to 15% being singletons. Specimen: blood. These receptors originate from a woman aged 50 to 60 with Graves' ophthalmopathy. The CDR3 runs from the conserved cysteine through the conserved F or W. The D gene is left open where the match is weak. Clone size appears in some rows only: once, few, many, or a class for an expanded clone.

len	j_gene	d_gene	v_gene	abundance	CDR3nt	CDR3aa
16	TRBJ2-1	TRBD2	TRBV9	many	TGTGCCAGCAGCGTATTGTCTAGCGGGAGGACGAATGAGCAGTTCTTC	CASSVLSSGRTNEQFF
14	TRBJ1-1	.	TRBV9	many	TGTGCCAGCAGCGTAGGGGCCAGACACACTGAAGCTTTCTTT	CASSVGARHTEAFF
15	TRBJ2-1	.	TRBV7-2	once	TGTGCCAGTTGGGGGCCAGGGAGGGCCCGCAATGAGCAGTTCTTC	CASWGPGRARNEQFF
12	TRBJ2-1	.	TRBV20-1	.	TGCAGTGCTAACCCGGACTACACCGAGCAGTTCTTC	CSANPDYTEQFF
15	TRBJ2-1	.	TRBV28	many	TGTGCCAGCAGTGCCCGGGTCCCCCTCGACAATGAGCAGTTCTTC	CASSARVPLDNEQFF
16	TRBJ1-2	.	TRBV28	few	TGTGCCAGCAGTTTATGGAGTCGGACAGTAGCTGGTGGCTACACCTTC	CASSLWSRTVAGGYTF
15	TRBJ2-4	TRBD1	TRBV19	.	TGTGCCAGTAGTATTAACAGGGGCCCCAAAAACATTCAGTACTTC	CASSINRGPKNIQYF
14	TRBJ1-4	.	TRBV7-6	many	TGTGCCAGCAGTGATAACAGCGGGCAGGAAAAACTGTTTTTT	CASSDNSGQEKLFF
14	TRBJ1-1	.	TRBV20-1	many	TGCAGTGCTAGAGTTGGTCCCTCGGGCACTGAAGCTTTCTTT	CSARVGPSGTEAFF
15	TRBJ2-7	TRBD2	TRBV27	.	TGTGCCAGCAGTTCACTAGCGGGAGGAGCTTATGAGCAGTACTTC	CASSSLAGGAYEQYF
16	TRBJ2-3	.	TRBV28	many	TGTGCCAGCAGTCCCCTTACCGCGGGAACGTCTGATACGCAGTATTTT	CASSPLTAGTSDTQYF
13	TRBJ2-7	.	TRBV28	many	TGTGCCAGCAGTCCACCGTCTGACTACGAGCAGTACTTC	CASSPPSDYEQYF
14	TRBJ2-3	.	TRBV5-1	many	TGCGCCAGCAGCGGCCGGGAGAACACAGATACGCAGTATTTT	CASSGRENTDTQYF
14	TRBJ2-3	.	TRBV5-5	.	TGTGCCAGCAGCTCCATCAGGGTCACAGATACGCAGTATTTT	CASSSIRVTDTQYF
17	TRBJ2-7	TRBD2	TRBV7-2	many	TGTGCCAGCAGCTTAGAGCGGCTAGCGGGAGATCGGTACGAGCAGTACTTC	CASSLERLAGDRYEQYF
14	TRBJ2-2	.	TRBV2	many	TGTGCCAGCAGCATGGGGTGGGACACCGGGGAGCTGTTTTTT	CASSMGWDTGELFF
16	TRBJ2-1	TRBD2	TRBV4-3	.	TGCGCCAGCAGCCACGAATTAGCGGGTGCCTACAATGAGCAGTTCTTC	CASSHELAGAYNEQFF